A single sample gave rise to the 4 T cell receptor beta chains below, sequenced in a study of robustness of blood B and T cell sequencing. TCR beta repertoires were quantified from mRNA rather than genomic DNA. cDNA synthesis used template switching with a 5' universal priming oligo. A 12-nucleotide random UMI in the template-switch oligo labeled every cDNA molecule. TCRdb independently ran MiXCR on the PCR reads; one entry per CDR3 protein. This sample carries approximately 2,100 distinct CDR3 sequences, 55% to 75% of them seen once, and the ten largest clones take 44%. Material: peripheral blood. The receptor set was obtained from a human donor in good health.

The V gene is TRBV18, the J gene TRBJ1-4; 11 positions agree with TRBD1. Germline V gives CDR1 KGHSH, CDR2 LQKENI. This CDR3 region has 14 residues. With V trimmed by 6 bases and J by 7 bases, 4 bases remained unmatched. CDR3 residues: CASSPGQGGEKLFF. The CDR3 DNA reads as TGTGCCAGCTCTCCGGGACAGGGGGGTGAAAAACTGTTTTTT.

In DNA form, the CDR3 reads TGTGCCAGCAGCGTATCCTCAGGGACTAATTCACCCCTCCACTTT. Residues: CASSVSSGTNSPLHF. The chain has TRBV9 and TRBJ1-6; possible D gene TRBD1, 5 bases. The CDR3 totals 15 residues. Germline CDR1 is SGDLS and CDR2 is YYNGEE. V lost 1 base and J 6 bases, leaving 11 bases between the germline ends.

J is TRBJ2-7 and V is TRBV15, with 12 bases fitting TRBD2. The CDR3 is 18 residues long. The J segment lost 6 bases and the V segment lost 5 bases, leaving 17 bases of the junction unmatched. Germline values: CDR1 LNHNV, CDR2 YYDKDF (reference sequence). The CDR3 DNA follows: TGTGCCACCAGCCCGACGGTAGGGGGACTAGCGGGTTCTCGCGAGCAGTACTTC. Translating gives CATSPTVGGLAGSREQYF.

The J gene is TRBJ1-2, the V gene TRBV29-1; 8 bases are a match to TRBD1. With V trimmed by 5 bases and J by 6 bases, 2 bases remained unmatched. The germline gives CDR1 SQVTM, CDR2 ANQGSEA. The CDR3 totals 11 residues. The CDR3 sequence is CSVTGGNGYTF. The CDR3 DNA follows: TGCAGCGTTACAGGGGGGAATGGCTACACCTTC. The full variable domain, rest sourced from reference TRBV29-1 and TRBJ1-2, is SAVISQKPSRDICQRGTSLTIQCQVDSQVTMMFWYRQQPGQSLTLIATANQGSEATYESGFVIDKFPISRPNLTFSTLTVSNMSPEDSSIYLCSVTGGNGYTFGSGTRLTVV.